One and the same sample provided the 20 T cell receptor beta chains below, sequenced in a study of cytomegalovirus exposure and HLA in healthy donors. PCR used 60 Vbeta primers and 13 Jbeta primers. Using immunoSEQ multiplex PCR, the repertoire was profiled, and TCRdb retains in-frame clones only, with some absent. Counted here are around 150,000 clones, roughly 79% occurring once; the ten biggest clones make up over 10%. Material for sequencing was PBMCs. These TCRs come from a woman in her fifties or sixties in good health and CMV-seronegative.

This chain connects TRBV19 to TRBJ1-5; TRBD1 aligns across 8 bases. V lost 3 bases to trimming and J lost 0 bases; unmatched junction nucleotides: 4. CDR3 length: 16 residues. Germline assignment: CDR1 LNHDA and CDR2 SQIVND (reference sequence). The CDR3 region is CASSILGQGSNQPQHF. The CDR3 region has the DNA TGTGCCAGTAGTATCCTAGGACAGGGTAGCAATCAGCCCCAGCATTTT.

The chain couples TRBV4-2 to TRBJ2-7; a weak D match, TRBD2 (6 bases). Germline V gives CDR1 LGHNA, CDR2 YNFKEQ. Trimming took 3 bases from V and 2 from J, leaving 14 bases between them. This CDR3 comprises 15 residues. CDR3 region: CASSQAGTGPYEQYF. The CDR3 DNA follows: TGTGCCAGCAGCCAGGCGGGGACGGGACCCTACGAGCAGTACTTC.

The chain combines TRBV4-3 with TRBJ1-2; D is undetermined. The CDR3 is made up of 15 amino acids. Trimming cost V 0 bases and J 0 bases, with 8 bases left between them. Germline V gives CDR1 LGHNA, CDR2 YSLEER. The CDR3 nucleotides are TGCGCCAGCAGCCAAGATCTAGTGGCTAACTATGGCTACACCTTC. Its translation: CASSQDLVANYGYTF.

The rearrangement links TRBV19 to TRBJ2-1; no clear D. In germline, CDR1 is LNHDA, CDR2 SQIVND (reference sequence). The CDR3 spans 14 residues. V lost 7 bases, J lost 2 bases, and 12 bases lay in between. The CDR3 DNA reads TGTGCCAGTACCCCCGAGATGACCTACAATGAGCAGTTCTTC. Amino acid sequence: CASTPEMTYNEQFF.

In nucleotides, the CDR3 is TGTGCCAGCAGTTTTACGGGGGAGCAGTACTTC. Translated: CASSFTGEQYF. The genes are TRBV28 and TRBJ2-7; maybe TRBD2 (5 bases). V was cut by 3 bases and J by 7 bases, with 7 bases left in between. This CDR3 is built from 11 residues. Germline V gene lookup returns CDR1 MDHEN and CDR2 SYDVKM.

This chain connects TRBV4-1 to TRBJ2-7; TRBD2 might be the D (7 bases). From germline, CDR1 is MGHRA and CDR2 YSYEKL. Trimming pared 0 bases from V and 7 bases from J, leaving 13 bases between. This CDR3 region has 14 residues. DNA for the CDR3: TGCGCCAGCAGCCAAGAAGGGGGGGACTGGGAGCAGTACTTC. This gives the protein CASSQEGGDWEQYF.

The J gene is TRBJ2-7, the V gene TRBV19; TRBD1 matches 7 bases. The CDR3 is 17 residues long. Germline trimming cut 4 bases from V and 2 bases from J; bases unmatched to any gene: 14. Germline CDR1 is LNHDA and CDR2 is SQIVND (reference sequence). The CDR3, as DNA: TGTGCCAGTAGTAGAAGAGATCGGGACAGCAGTGCCTACGAGCAGTACTTC. It yields the protein CASSRRDRDSSAYEQYF.

CDR3 protein: CASSGQGALYYGYTF. CDR3 coding DNA: TGTGCCAGCAGTGGTCAGGGGGCCCTATACTATGGCTACACCTTC. The chain has TRBV2 and TRBJ1-2, with 8 nucleotides matching TRBD1. This CDR3 region has 15 residues. Germline trimming cut 4 bases from V and 3 bases from J; bases unmatched to any gene: 7. From germline, CDR1 is SNHLY and CDR2 FYNNEI.

The chain joins TRBV12-5 to TRBJ2-3; 9 positions agree with TRBD2. With 1 base clipped from V and 5 bases from J, the junction kept 7 bases outside the gene matches. Germline CDR1 and CDR2: LGHNT and FRNRAP. This CDR3 region has 16 residues. CDR3 residues: CASGLGAGGHGDTQYF. Written as DNA, the CDR3 is TGTGCTAGTGGTTTGGGGGCGGGGGGGCATGGAGATACGCAGTATTTT.

The V and J genes are TRBV15 and TRBJ2-7; D is unclear. This CDR3 contains 15 residues. In germline, CDR1 is LNHNV, CDR2 YYDKDF (reference sequence). The V gene lost 3 bases and the J gene lost 7 bases, with 19 bases spanning the gap. As DNA, the CDR3 is TGTGCCACCAGCAGCACTATGAGCGTTGCTTGGGAGCAGTACTTC. Its protein product is CATSSTMSVAWEQYF.

The J gene is TRBJ1-1, the V gene TRBV30; 7 bases are shared with TRBD1. Germline trimming cut 2 bases from V and 0 bases from J; bases unmatched to any gene: 3. CDR3 length equals 14 residues. Looked up from germline, CDR1 is GTSNPN and CDR2 is SVGIG (reference sequence). CDR3 residues: CAWSTGVMNTEAFF. Written as DNA, the CDR3 is TGTGCCTGGAGTACAGGGGTAATGAACACTGAAGCTTTCTTT. Based on the CDR3 plus reference TRBV30 and TRBJ1-1, the full variable domain is SQTIHQWPATLVQPVGSPLSLECTVEGTSNPNLYWYRQAAGRGLQLLFYSVGIGQISSEVPQNLSASRPQDRQFILSSKKLLLSDSGFYLCAWSTGVMNTEAFFGQGTRLTVV.

V gene TRBV10-3 combines with J gene TRBJ1-4; D gene uncertain. Trimming removed 2 bases at V and 3 bases at J, with 4 bases between. CDR3 length: 13 residues. Germline V gives CDR1 ENHRY, CDR2 SYGVKD. The CDR3 nucleotides read TGTGCCATCAGTGAGCAGGCTAATGAAAAACTGTTTTTT. Translation gives CAISEQANEKLFF.

V and J are TRBV9 and TRBJ1-6; 11 nucleotides align to TRBD1. J gave up 9 bases and V 4 bases, and 6 bases lay outside the gene matches. Germline V CDR1 and CDR2: SGDLS, YYNGEE. CDR3 size: 15 residues. CDR3 nucleotide sequence: TGTGCCAGCAGCTCGGGGGGACAGGGGGGTTCACCCCTCCACTTT. Its translation is CASSSGGQGGSPLHF.

The rearrangement uses TRBV18 and TRBJ2-7; no clear D. This CDR3 region has 13 residues. Looked up from germline, CDR1 is KGHSH and CDR2 is LQKENI. The ends were cut back, 2 bases at V and 2 bases at J, with 7 bases in the middle. The CDR3 nucleotides are TGTGCCAGCTCACCATTCGGTACCTACGAGCAGTACTTC. Its protein product is CASSPFGTYEQYF.

V and J are TRBV10-2 and TRBJ2-2, with TRBD2 matching over 10 bases. The germline gives CDR1 WSHSY, CDR2 SAAADI. The CDR3 consists of 19 residues. Trimming cost V 8 bases and J 5 bases; bases outside gene matches: 20. CDR3 protein: CASSGLAAATSINTGELFF. The CDR3 bases are TGCGCCAGCTCTGGACTAGCGGCCGCCACCTCTATAAATACCGGGGAGCTGTTTTTT.

This chain connects TRBV5-5 to TRBJ1-4, with unresolved D. The CDR3 has 15 residues. V was shortened by 0 bases and J by 10 bases, with 16 bases between the two germline ends. Germline assignment: CDR1 SGHKS and CDR2 YYEKEE (reference sequence). The CDR3, as DNA: TGTGCCAGCAGCTTGGAAAGAGGGCACGAGGGAAAACTGTTTTTT. Protein: CASSLERGHEGKLFF.

The rearrangement joins TRBV4-3 to TRBJ1-2, with TRBD1 matching 9 bases. Germline CDR1 LGHNA, CDR2 YSLEER. The V gene end was trimmed by 3 bases and the J gene end by 7 bases; junction bases not matched to a gene: 9. The CDR3 is 15 amino acids. The CDR3 nucleotides read TGCGCCAGCAGCCACACACAGGGGGCAAATTTTGGCTACACCTTC. Encoded protein: CASSHTQGANFGYTF.

The chain uses TRBV11-2 and TRBJ2-7; 11 bases fit TRBD2. This CDR3 comprises 17 residues. V shed 5 bases and J 5 bases; nucleotides not matched to a gene: 14. Germline CDR1 reads SGHAT; CDR2 reads FQNNGV. In DNA form, the CDR3 reads TGTGCCAGCAGCCTGCCGGGTCCTAGCGGGAGGAAAGACGAGCAGTACTTC. Its protein product is CASSLPGPSGRKDEQYF. Filled out from reference TRBV11-2 and TRBJ2-7, the complete variable domain reads EAGVAQSPRYKIIEKRQSVAFWCNPISGHATLYWYQQILGQGPKLLIQFQNNGVVDDSQLPKDRFSAERLKGVDSTLKIQPAKLEDSAVYLCASSLPGPSGRKDEQYFGPGTRLTVT.

This clone was seen just once. The genes are TRBV4-3 and TRBJ2-1; D perhaps matches TRBD2 (7 bases). Per germline, CDR1 LGHNA and CDR2 YSLEER. The CDR3 loop spans 18 amino acids. V was pared by 0 bases and J by 7 bases, with 22 bases between. The CDR3 reads CASSQEGHFGGGSNEQFF. CDR3 coding DNA: TGCGCCAGCAGCCAAGAGGGTCATTTTGGGGGGGGCTCGAATGAGCAGTTCTTC.

V gene TRBV7-9 combines with J gene TRBJ1-1; TRBD1 is a possible D gene (6 bases). The CDR3 loop spans 15 amino acids. V was clipped by 6 bases and J by 3 bases, with 17 bases between them. Germline V gives CDR1 SEHNR, CDR2 FQNEAQ (reference sequence). This chain's CDR3 is CASSQRGGSDTEAFF. In DNA, the CDR3 is TGTGCCAGCAGTCAGAGAGGGGGATCGGACACTGAAGCTTTCTTT.